A selection of T cell receptor beta chains follows, all from one sample in a study of T cell changes during pregnancy in multiple sclerosis. TCRdb's table, derived via immunoSEQ multiplex PCR, lists solely in-frame clones and lacks some. The sample contains tens of thousands of clones, roughly 92% of which appear only once. This specimen consisted of CD4+ T cells from peripheral blood mononuclear cells, obtained in the first trimester of pregnancy. The receptors here all came from a female donor with multiple sclerosis, enrolled in a pregnancy study. Both conserved end residues are part of each CDR3. D genes are given only for firm matches. A row's size may be missing; if present it is once, few, many or a size class.

TRBJ1-4	-	TRBD1	TRBV2	TGTGCCAGCAGGTTGGACAGGGGGAACGAAAAACTGTTTTTT	CASRLDRGNEKLFF
TRBJ2-3	-	-	TRBV7-2	TGTGCCAGCAGCTTAGAGCGTACAGATACGCAGTATTTT	CASSLERTDTQYF
TRBJ1-1	-	TRBD1	TRBV19	TGTGCCAGTAGAATCGGGACAGGGGGCACTGAAGCTTTCTTT	CASRIGTGGTEAFF
TRBJ1-1	-	TRBD1	TRBV5-1	TGCGCCAGCAGCTTTACCGGGACAGGGGGTTACACTGAAGCTTTCTTT	CASSFTGTGGYTEAFF
TRBJ2-7	-	-	TRBV11-2	TGTGCCAGCAGCTCGTCCTACGAGCAGTACTTC	CASSSSYEQYF
TRBJ2-3	-	-	TRBV7-2	TGTGCCAGCCGCCGGGATTCGGGAGATACGCAGTATTTT	CASRRDSGDTQYF
TRBJ2-7	-	-	TRBV28	TGTGCCAGCAGTCTTTACTACGAGCAGTACTTC	CASSLYYEQYF
TRBJ2-7	-	TRBD2	TRBV5-4	TGTGCCAGCAGCTTGGTAGGCGGGGGGGCCAGCAGCGAGCAGTACTTC	CASSLVGGGASSEQYF
TRBJ1-1	once	-	TRBV6-1	TGTGCCAGCAGTGAAGGACTTCTTCAGGGGTTCTCTGAAGCTTTCTTT	CASSEGLLQGFSEAFF
TRBJ1-4	-	-	TRBV4-3	TGCGCCAGCAGCCAAGCGGGAGGGGGAAATGAAAAACTGTTTTTT	CASSQAGGGNEKLFF
TRBJ2-7	-	-	TRBV2	TGTGCCAGCAGTGAAGTTGTGGAGAGCTCCTACGAGCAGTACTTC	CASSEVVESSYEQYF
TRBJ2-3	-	-	TRBV27	TGTGCCAGCAGTTTAGCGGGACCGCCGCCTTATACGCAGTATTTT	CASSLAGPPPYTQYF
TRBJ2-5	-	-	TRBV19	TGTGCCAGTAGCCTCCCTAGGGGAGAGACCCAGTACTTC	CASSLPRGETQYF
TRBJ1-1	-	-	TRBV29-1	TGCAGCGTTGCAACACAGGGATACGAGAGAGCTGAAGCTTTCTTT	CSVATQGYERAEAFF
TRBJ2-7	-	-	TRBV7-2	TGTGCCAGCAGCCCACGTCGTGCTAGCCTCACCTACGAGCAGTACTTC	CASSPRRASLTYEQYF
TRBJ1-6	-	-	TRBV10-3	TGTGCCATCAGCCTCCGGACCGACAGTAGTTCACCCCTCCACTTT	CAISLRTDSSSPLHF
TRBJ2-2	-	-	TRBV5-1	TGCGCCAGCAGTTTCGGCAGGGGGGACACCGGGGAGCTGTTTTTT	CASSFGRGDTGELFF
TRBJ2-3	once	-	TRBV29-1	TGCAGCTCTGGGGACACTTCGGCGACGGCGCAGTATTTT	CSSGDTSATAQYF
TRBJ2-5	-	TRBD1	TRBV7-2	TGTGCCAGCAGCTCGAACAGGGGGCGGGGGGAGACCCAGTACTTC	CASSSNRGRGETQYF
TRBJ2-6	-	-	TRBV5-6	TGTGCCAGCAGCTTGGGTTTGGGGCCCACGGGGGCCAACGTCCTGACTTTC	CASSLGLGPTGANVLTF
TRBJ2-3	once	-	TRBV11-3	TGTGCCAGCAGCCGGGACACCCGGAGTACGCAGTATTTT	CASSRDTRSTQYF
TRBJ1-1	-	-	TRBV18	TGTGCCAGCTCCCCCGCAGGGATTTCTGAAGCTTTCTTT	CASSPAGISEAFF
TRBJ1-4	-	-	TRBV19	TGTGCCAGTAGTATAGAGGGAGGGCAGGACACCACAACTAATGAAAAACTGTTTTTT	CASSIEGGQDTTTNEKLFF
TRBJ2-7	-	-	TRBV5-6	TGTGCCAGCAGCTATTCCTGGAGGGATCTTGACGAGCAGTACTTC	CASSYSWRDLDEQYF
TRBJ2-5	-	TRBD2	TRBV2	TGTGCCAGCAGTTCCCGACTAGCGGGGGAAGAGACCCAGTACTTC	CASSSRLAGEETQYF
TRBJ1-3	-	-	TRBV6-5	TGTGCCAGCAGTTACGCGTCCTCCCGGAACACCATATATTTT	CASSYASSRNTIYF
TRBJ1-3	-	-	TRBV5-4	TGTGCCAGCAGCTCGGACAGCTCTGGAAACACCATATATTTT	CASSSDSSGNTIYF
TRBJ1-1	-	-	TRBV5-1	TGCGCCAGCAGCTTGACAGGGAGGGACACTGAAGCTTTCTTT	CASSLTGRDTEAFF
TRBJ2-7	-	-	TRBV7-9	TGTGCCAGCAGCTTAGCGCGACTAGGGTGGGGACTCGAGCAGTACTTC	CASSLARLGWGLEQYF
TRBJ2-3	-	TRBD2	TRBV7-3	TGTGCCAGCAGCCTCGGGACTACTACAGATACGCAGTATTTT	CASSLGTTTDTQYF
TRBJ1-4	-	TRBD1	TRBV10-1	TGCGCCAGCAGTCAGGACAGGGACAGCGAAAAACTGTTTTTT	CASSQDRDSEKLFF
TRBJ2-7	-	TRBD1	TRBV27	TGTGCCAGCAGTCCGAGACAGGGCTACGAGCAGTACTTC	CASSPRQGYEQYF
TRBJ2-7	-	-	TRBV6-5	TGTGCCAGCAGTTACTTGGGTGGGGCCTACGAGCAGTACTTC	CASSYLGGAYEQYF
TRBJ1-5	-	-	TRBV5-4	TGTGCCAGCAGCTCAAGGGGCCTCCAGGGGCGAAGCAATCAGCCCCAGCATTTT	CASSSRGLQGRSNQPQHF
TRBJ1-1	-	-	TRBV4-3	TGCGCCAGCAGCCAAGATGGGGAAAGGGGGATTGAAGCTTTCTTT	CASSQDGERGIEAFF
TRBJ2-5	-	-	TRBV30	TGTGCCTGGAGTAGGGGCGGGGCCCGGGGGGAGACCCAGTACTTC	CAWSRGGARGETQYF
TRBJ1-1	-	TRBD1	TRBV5-8	TGTGCCAGCAGCAAGGGACAGCCGAACACTGAAGCTTTCTTT	CASSKGQPNTEAFF
TRBJ1-4	-	-	TRBV15	TGTGCCACCAGCAGGGAAACTTACAGAGACCCCAATGAAAAACTGTTTTTT	CATSRETYRDPNEKLFF
TRBJ2-7	once	-	TRBV28	TGTGCCAGCAGTCCTGCAGGGTTCTACGAGCAGTACTTC	CASSPAGFYEQYF
TRBJ2-5	-	-	TRBV11-1	TGTGCCAGCAGCCAGGGTTTTGAGACCCAGTACTTC	CASSQGFETQYF
TRBJ2-1	-	TRBD2	TRBV7-6	TGTGCCAGCAGCCAACCGGGACTAGCGGGGGGAAGGAGTGAGCAGTTCTTC	CASSQPGLAGGRSEQFF
TRBJ2-1	-	-	TRBV7-3	TGTGCCAGCAGCTTACGACAGGACAATGAGCAGTTCTTC	CASSLRQDNEQFF
TRBJ1-3	-	-	TRBV5-4	TGTGCCAGCAGCTTAGGAGTTTCTGGAAACACCATATATTTT	CASSLGVSGNTIYF
TRBJ1-6	once	-	TRBV6-6	TGTGCCAGCAGTCAGGGCAGTTCGAATTCACCCCTCCACTTT	CASSQGSSNSPLHF
TRBJ1-3	-	-	TRBV5-1	TGCGCCAGCAGCTTCGGGGGTCAAGGAAACACCATATATTTT	CASSFGGQGNTIYF
TRBJ2-1	-	-	TRBV7-2	TGTGCCAGCAGCCTAAGAGGAAGCTCCTACAATGAGCAGTTCTTC	CASSLRGSSYNEQFF